These 18 T cell receptor beta chains were all obtained from the same sample, sequenced in a study of identical twins' blood T cells. Each CDR3 protein is one row after TCRdb ran MiXCR on the 5' RACE reads. The table has around 380,000 distinct CDR3 sequences, 28% seen once. Sequences were obtained from PBMCs. The receptors were gathered from a woman between 18 and 50 years old in good health.

This clonotype appeared once. The chain employs TRBV20-1 and TRBJ2-3; TRBD1 aligns across 10 bases. Germline trimming cut 6 bases from V and 4 bases from J; bases unmatched to any gene: 10. The CDR3 has 15 residues. Germline CDR1 DFQATT, CDR2 SNEGSKA (reference sequence). Here the CDR3 reads CSARTGGINPDTQYF. CDR3 nucleotides: TGCAGTGCGAGGACAGGGGGGATTAACCCAGATACGCAGTATTTT.

In its sample, this clonotype was seen a few times. J is TRBJ2-3 and V is TRBV19; D remains unclear. This CDR3 spans 14 amino acids. Trimming took 6 bases from V and 4 from J, leaving 14 bases between them. CDR1 is LNHDA and CDR2 is SQIVND in the germline V gene (reference sequence). As DNA, the CDR3 is TGTGCCAGTAGCCAGGCTCGGGTCTCAGATACGCAGTATTTT. As protein: CASSQARVSDTQYF. Full variable domain (rest looked up from reference TRBV19 and TRBJ2-3): DGGITQSPKYLFRKEGQNVTLSCEQNLNHDAMYWYRQDPGQGLRLIYYSQIVNDFQKGDIAEGYSVSREKKESFPLTVTSAQKNPTAFYLCASSQARVSDTQYFGPGTRLTVL.

This clonotype has a handful of counts. The rearrangement uses TRBV10-3 and TRBJ2-2; the D gene is possibly TRBD2 (6 bases). Germline CDR1 ENHRY, CDR2 SYGVKD. The CDR3 spans 16 residues. V shed 2 bases and J shed 1 base, with 11 bases lying between them. The CDR3 DNA is TGTGCCATCAGTGAGACGACCGGGGGGAACACCGGGGAGCTGTTTTTT. Amino acid sequence: CAISETTGGNTGELFF.

The chain is built from TRBV5-1 and TRBJ1-6, with 7 bases matching TRBD1. Germline assignment: CDR1 SGHRS and CDR2 YFSETQ. The CDR3 spans 17 residues. Germline trimming cut 0 bases from V and 4 bases from J; bases unmatched to any gene: 7. The CDR3 sequence: CASSLVVDRAYNSPLHF. CDR3 in DNA: TGCGCCAGCAGCTTGGTCGTTGACAGGGCTTATAATTCACCCCTCCACTTT. The whole variable domain, remainder taken from reference TRBV5-1 and TRBJ1-6, is KAGVTQTPRYLIKTRGQQVTLSCSPISGHRSVSWYQQTPGQGLQFLFEYFSETQRNKGNFPGRFSGRQFSNSRSEMNVSTLELGDSALYLCASSLVVDRAYNSPLHFGNGTRLTVT.

This clonotype was seen more than once but under ten times. The chain links TRBV3-1 to TRBJ1-2; TRBD1 agrees at 7 bases. CDR3 length equals 14 residues. The V gene's germline CDR1 is LGHDT and CDR2 YNNKEL (reference sequence). V shed 5 bases and J 8 bases; nucleotides not matched to a gene: 11. CDR3 region: CASSFMPGGPGYTF. The DNA for the CDR3 is TGTGCCAGCAGCTTCATGCCAGGGGGGCCCGGCTACACCTTC.

CDR3 in amino acids: CASRPGQITDTQYF. The CDR3 nucleotides read TGTGCCAGCAGACCGGGACAGATCACAGATACGCAGTATTTT. The V and J genes are TRBV13 and TRBJ2-3, with TRBD1 identical over 7 bases. V shed 6 bases and J 2 bases; nucleotides not matched to a gene: 5. Germline loops: CDR1 PRHDT, CDR2 FYEKMQ (reference sequence). The CDR3 is 14 amino acids. The full variable domain, in which reference TRBV13 and TRBJ2-3 provide the parts outside the CDR3, is AAGVIQSPRHLIKEKRETATLKCYPIPRHDTVYWYQQGPGQDPQFLISFYEKMQSDKGSIPDRFSAQQFSDYHSELNMSSLELGDSALYFCASRPGQITDTQYFGPGTRLTVL.

The chain employs TRBV7-9 and TRBJ2-5, with 9 bases lining up with TRBD2. Germline CDR1 and CDR2: SEHNR and FQNEAQ (reference sequence). Trimming took 6 bases from V and 7 from J; bases not matched to a gene: 6. This CDR3 has 13 residues. CDR3 sequence reads: CASSSTSGLTQYF. The CDR3 DNA sequence: TGTGCCAGCAGTTCGACTAGCGGCCTGACCCAGTACTTC.

The chain joins TRBV29-1 to TRBJ2-1; 8 bases are a match to TRBD2. Germline CDR1 and CDR2: SQVTM and ANQGSEA. The CDR3 covers 14 residues. V lost 4 bases and J lost 0; bases outside the gene matches: 2. The CDR3 spells CSVVLADSYNEQFF. Written as DNA, the CDR3 is TGCAGCGTTGTACTAGCGGACTCCTACAATGAGCAGTTCTTC.

The chain joins TRBV5-1 to TRBJ1-4; 7 bases are a match to TRBD1. Germline values: CDR1 SGHRS, CDR2 YFSETQ. Trimming took 4 bases from V and 5 from J; bases not matched to a gene: 8. The length of the CDR3 is 15 residues. CDR3 in amino acids: CASSPTGARNEKLFF. The DNA for the CDR3 is TGCGCCAGCAGCCCCACAGGGGCCAGAAATGAAAAACTGTTTTTT.

This clonotype was counted a few times. The chain employs TRBV7-9 and TRBJ2-2; D is possibly TRBD2 (6 bases). The CDR3 is made up of 17 amino acids. Trimming pared 3 bases from V and 6 bases from J, leaving 20 bases between. Looked up from germline, CDR1 is SEHNR and CDR2 is FQNEAQ (reference sequence). The CDR3 DNA is TGTGCCAGCAGCTTCGCTACTAGCCCGACTAGTCCCGGGGAGCTGTTTTTT. Amino acids: CASSFATSPTSPGELFF.

This chain joins TRBV20-1 and TRBJ1-2; tentatively, D is TRBD1 (6 bases). Germline V gives CDR1 DFQATT, CDR2 SNEGSKA (reference sequence). Trimming took off 6 bases at V and 2 bases at J, with 13 bases between the two ends. The CDR3 has 13 residues. For the CDR3, the DNA is TGCAGTGCAATGTTCGGGGGCAACTATGGCTACACCTTC. Protein sequence: CSAMFGGNYGYTF.

Only a few counts were recorded for this clonotype. The V gene is TRBV18, the J gene TRBJ1-1, with D uncertain. Germline assignment: CDR1 KGHSH and CDR2 LQKENI. This CDR3 comprises 11 residues. Trimming stripped 2 bases from V and 8 bases from J, with 6 bases between. As DNA, the CDR3 is TGTGCCAGCTCACCAAAAGAAGAAGCTTTCTTT. Translation: CASSPKEEAFF.

A remark on this clonotype: A junction boundary mismatches the germline segment, possibly from a read error. The rearrangement links TRBV4-3 to TRBJ2-7; TRBD2 matches at 10 bases. This CDR3 is 19 amino acids long. From germline, CDR1 is LGHNA and CDR2 YSLEER. The CDR3 loop is CASSQPPGLSGRLPYEKYF. CDR3 DNA: TGCGCCAGCAGCCAACCACCGGGCCTTAGCGGGAGGCTCCCCTACGAGAAGTACTTC.

V gene TRBV29-1 combines with J gene TRBJ1-1; perhaps TRBD1 as D (5 bases). This CDR3 region has 14 residues. V lost 4 bases to trimming and J lost 5 bases, with 17 bases between them. Germline V lookup: CDR1 SQVTM, CDR2 ANQGSEA. CDR3 nucleotides: TGCAGCGTTGCAGTTCGGGGGGAAGCAACTGAAGCTTTCTTT. This translates into CSVAVRGEATEAFF.

This clonotype showed up just a few times. The chain employs TRBV7-2 and TRBJ1-2; D unclear. Per the germline V gene, CDR1 is SGHTA and CDR2 is FQGNSA. The length of the CDR3 is 16 residues. Trimming shortened V by 0 bases and J by 0 bases, and 11 bases separated the two germline ends. CDR3 bases: TGTGCCAGCAGCTTAGCGTGGGCAGTTACTAACTATGGCTACACCTTC. It translates to CASSLAWAVTNYGYTF.

This clonotype has more than one count but fewer than ten. The chain uses TRBV6-5 and TRBJ2-5; the D is unclear. The V gene lost 7 bases and the J gene lost 2 bases, with 11 bases spanning the gap. The CDR3 totals 13 residues. CDR1 and CDR2 (germline): MNHEY, SVGAGI. CDR3 region: CASTPNGQETQYF. For the CDR3, the DNA is TGTGCCAGCACCCCTAACGGGCAAGAGACCCAGTACTTC.

J is TRBJ1-1 and V is TRBV18; D uncertain. This CDR3 comprises 14 residues. Germline lookup yields CDR1 KGHSH and CDR2 LQKENI. Deletions cut 0 bases from V and 3 bases from J, with 8 bases between. Written as DNA, the CDR3 is TGTGCCAGCTCACCACCAGGGAGGTACACTGAAGCTTTCTTT. Its protein product is CASSPPGRYTEAFF.

The chain couples TRBV29-1 to TRBJ2-4; D is ambiguous. Germline V gene sequence: CDR1 SQVTM, CDR2 ANQGSEA. CDR3 size: 14 residues. Trimming shortened V by 3 bases and J by 3 bases, and 12 bases separated the two germline ends. CDR3 in amino acids: CSVEWAAVKNIQYF. In DNA, the CDR3 is TGCAGCGTTGAGTGGGCCGCGGTCAAAAACATTCAGTACTTC.